The 7 T cell receptor beta chains below were found in one sample sequenced in a study of blood T cells in healthy people across ages. Next came a second PCR, run for about 6 to 11 cycles, which used a sample-barcoded 5' primer along with a J-beta primer mix. Using its own MiXCR run on the 5' RACE reads, TCRdb lists one record per CDR3 protein. The sample carries about a million distinct CDR3 sequences, approximately 49% recorded once. What was sequenced was blood. These receptors originate from a young man in good health.

The chain links TRBV7-2 to TRBJ1-2, with 9 bases fitting TRBD1. The V gene end was trimmed by 3 bases and the J gene end by 8 bases; junction bases not matched to a gene: 7. The CDR3 sequence is 14 residues long. From germline, CDR1 is SGHTA and CDR2 FQGNSA. The CDR3: CASSFVQGAGGYTF. CDR3 in DNA: TGTGCCAGCAGCTTCGTACAGGGGGCCGGGGGCTACACCTTC.

The CDR3 DNA reads TGTGCCAGCAGTGAAGAGGGAGGAGGTGGCTACACCTTC. Its translation: CASSEEGGGGYTF. The gene calls are TRBV6-1 and TRBJ1-2; D uncertain. The CDR3 runs to 13 residues. Germline V gene lookup returns CDR1 MNHNS and CDR2 SASEGT. With 1 base removed from V and 7 bases from J, the gap between germline ends came to 10 bases.

Points on this clonotype: One end of the junction fails to match germline, which may point to a read error. The chain is built from TRBV10-2 and TRBJ2-3; tentatively, D is TRBD2 (5 bases). The CDR3 spans 15 residues. Looked up from germline, CDR1 is WSHSY and CDR2 is SAAADI. The chain's CDR3 is CASGEWGAKVGGQYF. CDR3 bases: TGCGCCAGCGGTGAATGGGGTGCGAAGGTAGGAGGGCAGTATTTT.

In nucleotides, the CDR3 is TGCAGTGCTCGAACTAGCGGGGAGGTTGAGCAGTTCTTC. This codes for CSARTSGEVEQFF. V gene TRBV20-1 combines with J gene TRBJ2-1, with 10 bases identical to TRBD2. CDR3 length equals 13 residues. V dropped 5 bases and J dropped 9; count of bases not matched to a gene: 7. Germline CDR1 reads DFQATT; CDR2 reads SNEGSKA (reference sequence).

The genes are TRBV20-1 and TRBJ1-5; tentatively, D is TRBD1 (6 bases). CDR1 and CDR2 (germline): DFQATT, SNEGSKA (reference sequence). Trimming removed 6 bases at V and 1 base at J, with 16 bases between. The CDR3 is 15 amino acids. CDR3 sequence: CSAPHRGASNQPQHF. CDR3 nucleotide sequence: TGCAGTGCCCCCCACCGGGGGGCGAGCAATCAGCCCCAGCATTTT.

Note on this clonotype: One junction end does not reproduce the germline sequence, and a read error may be involved. This chain links TRBV3-1 with TRBJ1-2, with D possibly being TRBD1 (6 bases). Germline V lookup: CDR1 LGHDT, CDR2 YNNKEL (reference sequence). The CDR3 spans 15 residues. Here the CDR3 DNA reads TGTGCCAGTAGCCCTTCTTGGACAGCCGACTATGGCTACACCTTC. It specifies CASSPSWTADYGYTF.

This clonotype was detected once. The CDR3 sequence is CSVDLEGDRWPDTQYF. The DNA of the CDR3 is TGCAGCGTTGACTTGGAGGGGGACAGGTGGCCAGATACGCAGTATTTT. The chain recombines TRBV29-1 with TRBJ2-3; 8 nucleotides agree with TRBD1. The CDR3 has 16 amino acids. CDR1 and CDR2 (germline): SQVTM, ANQGSEA. Trimming took 3 bases from V and 4 from J; bases not matched to a gene: 12.